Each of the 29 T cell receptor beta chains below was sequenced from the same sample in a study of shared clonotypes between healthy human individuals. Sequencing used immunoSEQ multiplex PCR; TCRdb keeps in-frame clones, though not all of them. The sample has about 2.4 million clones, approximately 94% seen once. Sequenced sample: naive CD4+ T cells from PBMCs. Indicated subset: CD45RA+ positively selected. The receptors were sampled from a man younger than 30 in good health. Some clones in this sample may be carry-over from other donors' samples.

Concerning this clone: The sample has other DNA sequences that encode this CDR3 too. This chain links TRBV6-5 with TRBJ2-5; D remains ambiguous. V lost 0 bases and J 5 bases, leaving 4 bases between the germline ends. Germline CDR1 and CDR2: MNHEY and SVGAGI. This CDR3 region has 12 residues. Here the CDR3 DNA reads TGTGCCAGCAGTTACTCGAAGGAGACCCAGTACTTC. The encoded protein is CASSYSKETQYF.

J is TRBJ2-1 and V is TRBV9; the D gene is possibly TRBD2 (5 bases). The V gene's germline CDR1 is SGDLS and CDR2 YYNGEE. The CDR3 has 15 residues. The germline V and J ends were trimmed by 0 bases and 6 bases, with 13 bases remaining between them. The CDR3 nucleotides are TGTGCCAGCAGCGTAGAGAGGGCCCCTCCCAATGAGCAGTTCTTC. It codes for CASSVERAPPNEQFF.

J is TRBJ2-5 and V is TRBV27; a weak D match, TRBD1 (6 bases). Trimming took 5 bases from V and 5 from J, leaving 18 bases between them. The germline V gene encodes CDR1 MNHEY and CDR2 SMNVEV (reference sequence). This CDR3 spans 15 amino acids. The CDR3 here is CASSGTGNLRETQYF. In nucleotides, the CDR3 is TGTGCCAGCAGTGGAACAGGGAATCTTAGGGAGACCCAGTACTTC.

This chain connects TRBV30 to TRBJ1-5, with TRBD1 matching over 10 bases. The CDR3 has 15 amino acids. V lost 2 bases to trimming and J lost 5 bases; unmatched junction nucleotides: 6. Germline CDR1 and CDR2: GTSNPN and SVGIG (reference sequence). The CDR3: CAWSSTGQGDQPQHF. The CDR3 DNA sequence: TGTGCCTGGAGTTCAACCGGACAGGGGGATCAGCCCCAGCATTTT. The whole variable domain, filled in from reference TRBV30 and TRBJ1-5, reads SQTIHQWPATLVQPVGSPLSLECTVEGTSNPNLYWYRQAAGRGLQLLFYSVGIGQISSEVPQNLSASRPQDRQFILSSKKLLLSDSGFYLCAWSSTGQGDQPQHFGDGTRLSIL.

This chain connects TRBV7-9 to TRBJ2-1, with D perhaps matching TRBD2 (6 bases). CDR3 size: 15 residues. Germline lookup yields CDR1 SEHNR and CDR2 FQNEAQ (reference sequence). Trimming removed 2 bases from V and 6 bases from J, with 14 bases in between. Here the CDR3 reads CASSLQLAQGNEQFF. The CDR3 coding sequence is TGTGCCAGCAGCTTACAACTAGCCCAAGGCAATGAGCAGTTCTTC.

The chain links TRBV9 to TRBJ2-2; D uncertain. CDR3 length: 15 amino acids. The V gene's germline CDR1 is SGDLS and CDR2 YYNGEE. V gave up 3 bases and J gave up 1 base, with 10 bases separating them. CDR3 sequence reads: CASSALNRNTGELFF. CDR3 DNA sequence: TGTGCCAGCAGCGCCCTAAACAGGAACACCGGGGAGCTGTTTTTT.

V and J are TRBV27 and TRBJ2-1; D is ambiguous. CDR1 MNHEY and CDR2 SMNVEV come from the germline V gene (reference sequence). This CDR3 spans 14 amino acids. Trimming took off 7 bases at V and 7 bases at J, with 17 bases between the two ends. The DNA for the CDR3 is TGTGCCAGCAAGGTCCTGCGAGCTGATAATGAGCAGTTCTTC. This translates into CASKVLRADNEQFF.

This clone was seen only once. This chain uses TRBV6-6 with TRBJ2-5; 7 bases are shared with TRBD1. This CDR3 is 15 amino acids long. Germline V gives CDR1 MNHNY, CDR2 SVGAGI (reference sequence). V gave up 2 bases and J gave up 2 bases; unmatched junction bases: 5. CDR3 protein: CASSYPTGLQETQYF. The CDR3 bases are TGTGCCAGCAGTTACCCGACAGGGCTACAAGAGACCCAGTACTTC.

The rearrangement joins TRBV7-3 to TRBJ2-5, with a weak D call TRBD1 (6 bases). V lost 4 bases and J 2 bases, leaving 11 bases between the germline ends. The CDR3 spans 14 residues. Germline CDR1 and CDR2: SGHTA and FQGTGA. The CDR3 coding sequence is TGTGCCAGCAGCTCCGGGACACCTCAAGAGACCCAGTACTTC. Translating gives CASSSGTPQETQYF.

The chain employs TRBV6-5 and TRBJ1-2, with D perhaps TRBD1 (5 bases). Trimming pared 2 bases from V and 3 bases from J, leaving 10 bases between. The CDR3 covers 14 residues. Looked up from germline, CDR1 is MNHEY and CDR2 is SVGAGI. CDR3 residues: CASSYQGQYYGYTF. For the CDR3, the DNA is TGTGCCAGCAGTTACCAGGGCCAGTACTATGGCTACACCTTC.

CDR3 in DNA: TGCAGCGTTGGTTTTAGGCTAAACCGCCACGAGCAGTACTTC. Translating it yields CSVGFRLNRHEQYF. The rearrangement links TRBV29-1 to TRBJ2-5; no reliable D call. The end of the DNA is better explained by TRBJ2-7, so the J call may be wrong. CDR1 and CDR2 from the germline V gene are SQVTM and ANQGSEA. This CDR3 region has 14 residues.

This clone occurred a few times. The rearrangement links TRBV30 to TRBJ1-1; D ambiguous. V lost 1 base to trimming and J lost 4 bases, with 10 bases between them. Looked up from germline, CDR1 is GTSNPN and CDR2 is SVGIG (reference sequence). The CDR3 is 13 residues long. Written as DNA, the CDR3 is TGTGCCTGGAGTGAAGATAGGGCCACTGAAGCTTTCTTT. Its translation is CAWSEDRATEAFF. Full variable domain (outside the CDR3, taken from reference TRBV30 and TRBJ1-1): SQTIHQWPATLVQPVGSPLSLECTVEGTSNPNLYWYRQAAGRGLQLLFYSVGIGQISSEVPQNLSASRPQDRQFILSSKKLLLSDSGFYLCAWSEDRATEAFFGQGTRLTVV.

This chain's CDR3 is CASSFGGGRSNNEQFF. In DNA, the CDR3 is TGTGCCAGCAGCTTCGGAGGCGGGAGGTCGAACAATGAGCAGTTCTTC. The gene calls are TRBV7-9 and TRBJ2-1, with 8 bases aligning to TRBD2. The germline gives CDR1 SEHNR, CDR2 FQNEAQ (reference sequence). The CDR3 sequence is 16 residues long. The J segment lost 5 bases and the V segment lost 3 bases, leaving 9 bases of the junction unmatched.

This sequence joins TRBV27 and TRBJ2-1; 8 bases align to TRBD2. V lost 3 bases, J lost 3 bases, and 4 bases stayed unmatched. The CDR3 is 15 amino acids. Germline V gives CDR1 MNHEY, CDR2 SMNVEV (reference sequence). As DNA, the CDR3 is TGTGCCAGCAGTTTTATCGGGGGGGACTACAATGAGCAGTTCTTC. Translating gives CASSFIGGDYNEQFF.

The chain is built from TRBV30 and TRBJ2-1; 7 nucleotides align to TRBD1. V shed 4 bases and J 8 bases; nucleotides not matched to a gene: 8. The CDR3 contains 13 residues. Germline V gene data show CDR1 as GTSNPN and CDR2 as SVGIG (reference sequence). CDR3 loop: CAWNSGQIDEQFF. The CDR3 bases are TGTGCCTGGAACTCGGGACAGATCGATGAGCAGTTCTTC.

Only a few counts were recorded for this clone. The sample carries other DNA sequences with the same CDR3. The CDR3 spells CASSFGQPQHF. CDR3 in DNA: TGTGCCAGCAGTTTCGGGCAGCCCCAGCATTTT. The chain joins TRBV28 to TRBJ1-5; D call uncertain. The V end lost 3 bases, the J end lost 7 bases, and 4 bases lay between the germline ends. The germline V gene has CDR1 MDHEN and CDR2 SYDVKM. CDR3 length equals 11 residues.

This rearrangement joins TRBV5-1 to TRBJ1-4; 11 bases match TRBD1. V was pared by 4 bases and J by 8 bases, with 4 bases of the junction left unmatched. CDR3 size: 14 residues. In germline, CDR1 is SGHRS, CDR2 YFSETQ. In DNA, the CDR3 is TGCGCCAGCAGCCTGGGACAGGGGGTCGAAAAACTGTTTTTT. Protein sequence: CASSLGQGVEKLFF.

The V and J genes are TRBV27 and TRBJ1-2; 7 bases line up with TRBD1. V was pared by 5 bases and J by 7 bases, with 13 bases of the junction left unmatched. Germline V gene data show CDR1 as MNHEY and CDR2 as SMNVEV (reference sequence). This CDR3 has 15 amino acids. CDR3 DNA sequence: TGTGCCAGCAGTAATCTGGGACAGTTATCTAGTGGCTACACCTTC. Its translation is CASSNLGQLSSGYTF.

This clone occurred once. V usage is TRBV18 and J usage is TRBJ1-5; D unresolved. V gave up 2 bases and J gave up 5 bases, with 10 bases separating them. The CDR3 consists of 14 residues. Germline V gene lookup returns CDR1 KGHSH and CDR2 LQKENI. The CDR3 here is CASSPSPLDQPQHF. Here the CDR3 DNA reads TGTGCCAGCTCACCATCCCCCTTAGATCAGCCCCAGCATTTT.

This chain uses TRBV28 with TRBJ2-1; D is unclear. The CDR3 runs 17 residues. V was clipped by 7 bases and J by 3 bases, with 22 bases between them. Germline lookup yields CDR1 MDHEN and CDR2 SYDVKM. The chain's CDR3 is CASTPRRSPYYYNEQFF. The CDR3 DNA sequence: TGTGCCAGCACCCCAAGGAGATCTCCCTACTACTACAATGAGCAGTTCTTC.

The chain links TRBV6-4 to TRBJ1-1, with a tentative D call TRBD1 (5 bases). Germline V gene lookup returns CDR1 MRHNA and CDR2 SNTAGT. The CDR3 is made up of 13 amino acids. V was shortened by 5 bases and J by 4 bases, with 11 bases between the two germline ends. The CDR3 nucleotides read TGTGCCAGCAGTATGGGGACGCTCACTGAAGCTTTCTTT. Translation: CASSMGTLTEAFF.

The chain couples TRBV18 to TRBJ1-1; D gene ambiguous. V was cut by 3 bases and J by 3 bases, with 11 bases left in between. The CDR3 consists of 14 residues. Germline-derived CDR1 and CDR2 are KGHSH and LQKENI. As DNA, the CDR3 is TGTGCCAGCTCACCCACACGGTCCTACACTGAAGCTTTCTTT. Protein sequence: CASSPTRSYTEAFF.

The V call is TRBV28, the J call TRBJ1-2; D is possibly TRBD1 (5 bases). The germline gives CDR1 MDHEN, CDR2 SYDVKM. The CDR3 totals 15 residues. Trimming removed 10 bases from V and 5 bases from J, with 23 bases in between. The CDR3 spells CATLGEARAAYGYTF. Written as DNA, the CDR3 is TGTGCCACCTTAGGGGAGGCGCGGGCGGCTTATGGCTACACCTTC.

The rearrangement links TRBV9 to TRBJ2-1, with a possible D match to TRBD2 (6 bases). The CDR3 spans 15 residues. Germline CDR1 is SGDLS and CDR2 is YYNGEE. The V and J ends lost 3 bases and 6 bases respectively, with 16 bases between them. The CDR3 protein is CASSGYGRESNEQFF. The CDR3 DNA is TGTGCCAGCAGCGGATATGGGCGGGAAAGCAATGAGCAGTTCTTC.

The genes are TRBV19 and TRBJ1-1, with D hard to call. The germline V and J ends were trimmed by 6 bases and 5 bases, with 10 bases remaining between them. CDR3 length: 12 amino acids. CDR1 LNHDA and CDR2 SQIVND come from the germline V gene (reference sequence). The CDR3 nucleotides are TGTGCCAGTAGCAACATAGCGACTGAAGCTTTCTTT. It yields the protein CASSNIATEAFF.

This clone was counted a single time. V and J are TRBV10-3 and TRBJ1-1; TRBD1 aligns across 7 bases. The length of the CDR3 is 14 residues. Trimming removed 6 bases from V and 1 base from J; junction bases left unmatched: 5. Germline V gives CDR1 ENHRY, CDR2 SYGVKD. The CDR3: CAIRVTGTNTEAFF. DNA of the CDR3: TGTGCCATCAGGGTGACAGGGACGAACACTGAAGCTTTCTTT.

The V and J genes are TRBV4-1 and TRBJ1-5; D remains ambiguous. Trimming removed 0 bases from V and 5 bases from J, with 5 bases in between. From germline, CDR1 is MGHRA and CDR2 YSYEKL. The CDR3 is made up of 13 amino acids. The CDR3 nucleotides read TGCGCCAGCAGCCAAGAAGTGCATCAGCCCCAGCATTTT. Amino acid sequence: CASSQEVHQPQHF.

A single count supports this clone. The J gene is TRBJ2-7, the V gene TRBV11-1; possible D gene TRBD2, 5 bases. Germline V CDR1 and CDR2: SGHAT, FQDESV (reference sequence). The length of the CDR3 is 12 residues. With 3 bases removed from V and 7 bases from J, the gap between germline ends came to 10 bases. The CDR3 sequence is CASSFEGWEQYF. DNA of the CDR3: TGTGCCAGCAGCTTTGAGGGTTGGGAGCAGTACTTC.

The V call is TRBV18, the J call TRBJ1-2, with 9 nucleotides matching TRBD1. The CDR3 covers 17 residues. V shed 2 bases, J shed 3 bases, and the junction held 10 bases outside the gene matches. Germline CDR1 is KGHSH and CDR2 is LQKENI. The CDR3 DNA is TGTGCCAGCTCACCAGCGTGGGACAGGGTGGGAGACTATGGCTACACCTTC. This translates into CASSPAWDRVGDYGYTF.